This TCR beta chain is from a study of blood T cell repertoires in COVID-19. Across the whole study: Samples representing acute and convalescent COVID-19 were sourced from the United States, Italy and Spain.

This CDR3 has 13 residues. Germline CDR1 and CDR2: GTSNPN and SVGIG (reference sequence). V lost 8 bases to trimming and J lost 7 bases, with 15 bases between them. Per the original methods: Amplifying reference gene primers gave estimates of nucleated cell counts. Repertoires were generated with immunoSEQ multiplex PCR, while TCRdb's copy carries only in-frame clones and drops some. That table supplies the V and J calls and clone size; D and trimming were determined from the DNA. The table shows about 87,000 clones, with about 82% occurring only once. The chain links TRBV30 to TRBJ1-6; the D is unclear. The specimen sequenced was peripheral blood. The TCR was taken from a human donor in a cohort sampled during active COVID-19. This CDR3 reads CARDLGLNSPLHF. The CDR3 region has the DNA TGTGCCCGGGATTTAGGACTCAATTCACCCCTCCACTTT. Variable domain in full (rest from reference TRBV30 and TRBJ1-6): SQTIHQWPATLVQPVGSPLSLECTVEGTSNPNLYWYRQAAGRGLQLLFYSVGIGQISSEVPQNLSASRPQDRQFILSSKKLLLSDSGFYLCARDLGLNSPLHFGNGTRLTVT.